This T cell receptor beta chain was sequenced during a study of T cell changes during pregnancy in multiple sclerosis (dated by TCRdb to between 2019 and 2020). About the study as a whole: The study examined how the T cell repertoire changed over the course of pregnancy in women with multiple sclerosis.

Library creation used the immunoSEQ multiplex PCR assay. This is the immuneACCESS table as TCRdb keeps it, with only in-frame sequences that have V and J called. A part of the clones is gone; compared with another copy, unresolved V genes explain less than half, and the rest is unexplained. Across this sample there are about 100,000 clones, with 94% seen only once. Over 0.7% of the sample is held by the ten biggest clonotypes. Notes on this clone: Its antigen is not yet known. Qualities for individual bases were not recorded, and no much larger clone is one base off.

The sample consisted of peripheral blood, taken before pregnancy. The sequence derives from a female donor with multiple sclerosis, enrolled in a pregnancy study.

The CDR3 sequence is CASSLSQGGDEQFF. The sequence in DNA is TGTGCCAGCAGCTTATCACAGGGGGGCGATGAGCAGTTCTTC. The chain is made from TRBV7-3 and TRBJ2-1; the junction holds 8 bases that match TRBD1. The germline V gene gives CDR1 as SGHTA and CDR2 as FQGTGA. From cysteine to phenylalanine, the CDR3 is 14 amino acids long. Just the 42-base CDR3 DNA is kept, in frame starting at base 1. Trimming removed 2 bases from V and 8 bases from J; the gene matches leave 5 bases unexplained.